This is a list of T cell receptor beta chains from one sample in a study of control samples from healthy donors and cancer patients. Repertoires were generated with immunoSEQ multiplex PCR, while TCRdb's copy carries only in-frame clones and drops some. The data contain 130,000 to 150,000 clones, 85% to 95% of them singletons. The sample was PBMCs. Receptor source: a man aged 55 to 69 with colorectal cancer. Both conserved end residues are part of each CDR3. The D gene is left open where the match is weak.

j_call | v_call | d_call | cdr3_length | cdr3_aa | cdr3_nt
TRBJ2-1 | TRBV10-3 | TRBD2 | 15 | CAISGGAGSYNEQFF | TGTGCCATCTCGGGAGGGGCCGGTTCCTACAATGAGCAGTTCTTC
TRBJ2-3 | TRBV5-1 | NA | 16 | CASSLGPKGGTDTQYF | TGCGCCAGCAGCTTGGGCCCCAAGGGGGGCACAGATACGCAGTATTTT
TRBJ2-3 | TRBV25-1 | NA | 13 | CAISAQGTDTQYF | TGTGCCATCAGTGCACAGGGCACAGATACGCAGTATTTT
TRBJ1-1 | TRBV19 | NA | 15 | CASSPIGKMDTEAFF | TGTGCCAGTAGTCCCATCGGGAAGATGGACACTGAAGCTTTCTTT
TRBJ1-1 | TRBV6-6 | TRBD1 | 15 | CASSPDRGLDTEAFF | TGTGCCAGCAGCCCCGACAGGGGGCTGGACACTGAAGCTTTCTTT
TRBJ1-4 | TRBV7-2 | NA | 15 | CASSLGGVVNEKLFF | TGTGCCAGCAGCTTAGGGGGAGTTGTTAATGAAAAACTGTTTTTT
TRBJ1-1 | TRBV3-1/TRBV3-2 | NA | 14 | CASSQAGLNTEAFF | TGTGCCAGCAGCCAGGCAGGGTTGAACACTGAAGCTTTCTTT
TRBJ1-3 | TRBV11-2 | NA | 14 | CASSLTLSGNTIYF | TGTGCCAGCAGCTTGACACTCTCTGGAAACACCATATATTTT
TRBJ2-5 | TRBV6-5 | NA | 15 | CASSYEAGTQETQYF | TGTGCCAGCAGTTACGAGGCAGGGACCCAAGAGACCCAGTACTTC
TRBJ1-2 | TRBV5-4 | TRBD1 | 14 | CASSLGDSDYGYTF | TGTGCCAGCAGCTTGGGGGACAGCGACTATGGCTACACCTTC
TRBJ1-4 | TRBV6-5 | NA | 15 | CASSYSLSITEKLFF | TGTGCCAGCAGTTACTCGTTGAGCATTACTGAAAAACTGTTTTTT
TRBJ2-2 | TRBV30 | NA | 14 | CAWSPRGDTGELFF | TGTGCCTGGAGTCCCAGGGGGGACACCGGGGAGCTGTTTTTT
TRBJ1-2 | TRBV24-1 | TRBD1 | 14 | CATSEGDRGSGYTF | TGTGCCACCAGTGAAGGGGACAGGGGGTCTGGCTACACCTTC
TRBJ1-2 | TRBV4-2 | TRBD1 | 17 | CASSQETGGRANYGYTF | TGTGCCAGCAGCCAAGAGACAGGGGGCAGGGCTAACTATGGCTACACCTTC
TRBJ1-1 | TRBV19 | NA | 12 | CASSIGNTEAFF | TGTGCCAGTAGTATCGGGAACACTGAAGCTTTCTTT
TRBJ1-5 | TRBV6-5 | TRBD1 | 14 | CASSLDRSNQPQHF | TGTGCCAGCAGTTTGGACAGGAGCAATCAGCCCCAGCATTTT
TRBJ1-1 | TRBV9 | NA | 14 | CASSVGLPGTEAFF | TGTGCCAGCAGCGTAGGGCTCCCTGGCACTGAAGCTTTCTTT
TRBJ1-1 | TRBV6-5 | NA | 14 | CASSWGPSGTEAFF | TGTGCCAGCAGTTGGGGACCGTCGGGCACTGAAGCTTTCTTT
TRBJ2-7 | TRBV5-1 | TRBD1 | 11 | CASRQGDEQYF | TGCGCCAGCCGACAGGGCGACGAGCAGTACTTC
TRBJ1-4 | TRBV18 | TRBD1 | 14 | CASSPTGTNEKLFF | TGTGCCAGCTCACCGACAGGGACTAATGAAAAACTGTTTTTT
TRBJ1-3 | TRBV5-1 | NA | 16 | CASSLGTVSSGNTIYF | TGCGCCAGCAGCCTAGGGACGGTCAGCTCTGGAAACACCATATATTTT
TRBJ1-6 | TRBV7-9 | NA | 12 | CASSLTSSPLHF | TGTGCCAGCAGCTTAACCAGTTCACCCCTCCACTTT
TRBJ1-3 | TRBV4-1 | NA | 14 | CASSLQGFGNTIYF | TGCGCCAGCAGCCTTCAGGGGTTTGGAAACACCATATATTTT